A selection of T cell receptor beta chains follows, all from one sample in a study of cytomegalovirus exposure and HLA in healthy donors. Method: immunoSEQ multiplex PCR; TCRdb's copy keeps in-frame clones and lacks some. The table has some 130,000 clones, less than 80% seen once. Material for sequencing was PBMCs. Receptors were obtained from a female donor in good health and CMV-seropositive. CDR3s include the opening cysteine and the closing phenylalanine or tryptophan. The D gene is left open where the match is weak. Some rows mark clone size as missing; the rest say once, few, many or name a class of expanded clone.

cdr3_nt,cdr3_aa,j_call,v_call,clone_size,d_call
TGCGCCAGCAGCTTGTTGCGGGAGTACGGTGAGCAGTTCTTC,CASSLLREYGEQFF,TRBJ2-1,TRBV5-1,NA,TRBD2
TGTGCCAGCAGCTTAGGGACAAGTAATCAGCCCCAGCATTTT,CASSLGTSNQPQHF,TRBJ1-5,TRBV11-1,NA,NA
TGTGCCAGCAGTTTACCTGGCTATGAGCAGTTCTTC,CASSLPGYEQFF,TRBJ2-1,TRBV28,NA,NA
TGTGCCAGCATGAGAGATTTAAACTATGGCTACACCTTC,CASMRDLNYGYTF,TRBJ1-2,TRBV6-1,few,NA
TGTGCCTGGGGCACCGGGACAGGGGGAAACATTCAGTACTTC,CAWGTGTGGNIQYF,TRBJ2-4,TRBV30,few,TRBD1
TGTGCCTGCCCCCAGGGCGGATACTATGGCTACACCTTC,CACPQGGYYGYTF,TRBJ1-2,TRBV30,NA,NA
TGTGCCATCAGTGAGCGTAGGGAGGACTATGGCTACACCTTC,CAISERREDYGYTF,TRBJ1-2,TRBV10-3,NA,NA
TGTGCCAGCAGCCTCGACAGATCCCTTAGTGAAAAACTGTTTTTT,CASSLDRSLSEKLFF,TRBJ1-4,TRBV11-2,few,NA
TGTGCCAGCAGCTTAGCCGTGACAGGGGGCTATTACGAGCAGTACTTC,CASSLAVTGGYYEQYF,TRBJ2-7,TRBV7-8,NA,TRBD1
TGTGCCAGCAGTTTTGGAGGGACGAATTCACCCCTCCACTTT,CASSFGGTNSPLHF,TRBJ1-6,TRBV28,NA,NA
TGCGCCAGCAGCTTAGCCGAACAGCGGTGGAATGAGCAGTTCTTC,CASSLAEQRWNEQFF,TRBJ2-1,TRBV5-1,NA,NA
TGCGCCAGCAGGGGGACTAGTATTTCCGGGGAGCTGTTTTTT,CASRGTSISGELFF,TRBJ2-2,TRBV5-1,once,TRBD2
TGTGCCAGCAGCAGTACAGGGAGGGGGTACACTGAAGCTTTCTTT,CASSSTGRGYTEAFF,TRBJ1-1,TRBV28,NA,NA
TGTGCCAGCAGTTACAGTAATTCACCCCTCCACTTT,CASSYSNSPLHF,TRBJ1-6,TRBV11-2,NA,NA
TGTGCCAGTCGGGACAGCTTTTACTCCTACGAGCAGTACTTC,CASRDSFYSYEQYF,TRBJ2-7,TRBV18,NA,TRBD1
TGTGCCAGCAGCTTAGCTGACGGACAACACATGTATACGCAGTATTTT,CASSLADGQHMYTQYF,TRBJ2-3,TRBV7-6,NA,NA
TGCGCCACCCTCGGCGGGACAGCCTACGAGCAGTACTTC,CATLGGTAYEQYF,TRBJ2-7,TRBV15,NA,NA
TGTGCCAGCAGCGACAGGGGGGTCACAGATACGCAGTATTTT,CASSDRGVTDTQYF,TRBJ2-3,TRBV11-3,NA,TRBD1
TGTGCCTGGAGTGCTGGCAGCGGACTGGGGAACACTGAAGCTTTCTTT,CAWSAGSGLGNTEAFF,TRBJ1-1,TRBV30,NA,NA
TGTGCCAGCAGTGAACAGGCAATCGCGAACGAGCAGTACTTC,CASSEQAIANEQYF,TRBJ2-7,TRBV2,NA,NA
TGTGCCAGCAGTCCTGGGACAGGCAGCTCCTACGAGCAGTACTTC,CASSPGTGSSYEQYF,TRBJ2-7,TRBV6-6,few,TRBD1
TGTGCCAGCAGCTTGGGAGTCTCTGTACTAGAGACAATGGCGCAGTTCTTC,CASSLGVSVLETMAQFF,TRBJ2-1,TRBV5-6,NA,NA
TGCGCCAGTACTACCAGGGGGCGGGACACCGGGGAGCTGTTTTTT,CASTTRGRDTGELFF,TRBJ2-2,TRBV5-1,NA,TRBD1
TGTGCCAGCAGTCTAGCGGCGAACACCGGGGAGCTGTTTTTT,CASSLAANTGELFF,TRBJ2-2,TRBV11-2,NA,TRBD2
TGTGCCAGCAGCTTAGTGGCGGACTGGTACAATGAGCAGTTCTTC,CASSLVADWYNEQFF,TRBJ2-1,TRBV7-2,NA,NA
TGCGCCAGCAGCTTAGGGACTAGCGGCAATGAGCAGTTCTTC,CASSLGTSGNEQFF,TRBJ2-1,TRBV5-1,NA,TRBD2
TGTGCCAGCAGTTACGGGTGGCAGGGGGATCAGCCCCAGCATTTT,CASSYGWQGDQPQHF,TRBJ1-5,TRBV6-5,NA,TRBD1
TGTGCCAGCAGCGTCGCCGGGACAGGGTTTGACATGAATGAGCAGTTCTTC,CASSVAGTGFDMNEQFF,TRBJ2-1,TRBV9,NA,TRBD1
TGTGCCAGCAGCTTAGAAGGGTGGACAGAGCAGCCCCAGCATTTT,CASSLEGWTEQPQHF,TRBJ1-5,TRBV7-9,NA,NA
TGTGCCAGCAAGATGGGAGGAGGAGGGCCCGAGCAGTACTTC,CASKMGGGGPEQYF,TRBJ2-7,TRBV11-2,NA,NA
TGTGCCAGCAGCTTAGACTCTAAAAGCACAGATACGCAGTATTTT,CASSLDSKSTDTQYF,TRBJ2-3,TRBV11-2,NA,NA
TGTGCCAGCAGCTTAACTGGGACAGGGGCCACTGAAGCTTTCTTT,CASSLTGTGATEAFF,TRBJ1-1,TRBV7-9,NA,TRBD1
TGTGCCAGCAGTGCCTTCGGGTCGACCGGGGAGCTGTTTTTT,CASSAFGSTGELFF,TRBJ2-2,TRBV2,few,NA
TGTGCCAGCAGCTTTTCAGGGGGAGATGAGCAGTTCTTC,CASSFSGGDEQFF,TRBJ2-1,TRBV7-3,NA,TRBD1
TGCAGCGTAGAAGGACGGGTCCAAGAGACCCAGTACTTC,CSVEGRVQETQYF,TRBJ2-5,TRBV29-1,few,NA
TGTGCCAGCAGCTTGGGACAACGGGACAGGGGGAATGGCTACACCTTC,CASSLGQRDRGNGYTF,TRBJ1-2,TRBV7-9,few,TRBD1
TGTGCCAGTAGTATAACGGGGACAGATACGCAGTATTTT,CASSITGTDTQYF,TRBJ2-3,TRBV19,NA,NA
TGTGCCAGCAGCATCACGACTAGCGGGAGTCGTGTCCTGTGCGCCGGGGAGCTGTTTTTT,CASSITTSGSRVLCAGELFF,TRBJ2-2,TRBV7-3,NA,TRBD2
TGCAGCGTGGGGACAGGGGGCAACTATGGCTACACCTTC,CSVGTGGNYGYTF,TRBJ1-2,TRBV29-1,NA,TRBD1
TGTGCCTGGGAGACAGGGGGGCCCCAGCATTTT,CAWETGGPQHF,TRBJ1-5,TRBV30,NA,TRBD1
TGTGCCTGGAAGAGACGGACAGGGACCCCCTACGAGCAGTACTTC,CAWKRRTGTPYEQYF,TRBJ2-7,TRBV30,NA,TRBD1
TGTGCCAGCAGTGAAGGGCAGACTAATGAAAAACTGTTTTTT,CASSEGQTNEKLFF,TRBJ1-4,TRBV6-1,few,NA
TGCGCCAGCAGCTTGGGTGTTCCAGGCTTAAACTATGGCTACACCTTC,CASSLGVPGLNYGYTF,TRBJ1-2,TRBV5-1,NA,NA
TGTGCCAGCACCCCGGGAGCCGTAGATACGCAGTATTTT,CASTPGAVDTQYF,TRBJ2-3,TRBV28,NA,NA
TGTGCCAGCAGCTCGGAAAGGGGCATTCAGTACTTC,CASSSERGIQYF,TRBJ2-4,TRBV11-1,NA,NA
TGTGCCAGCAGTGCCGGGACAGGGAGCTACGAGCAGTACTTC,CASSAGTGSYEQYF,TRBJ2-7,TRBV6-5,NA,TRBD1
TGTGCCAGCAGTCTTCGACTAGCGGAGCAGTTCTTC,CASSLRLAEQFF,TRBJ2-1,TRBV6-1,NA,TRBD2
TGTGCCACCAGCAGAGATCAAGCTCTCGACGAGCAGTACTTC,CATSRDQALDEQYF,TRBJ2-7,TRBV15,NA,NA
TGCGCCAGTTTAGCGGGCGTAGGGGGCTCCTACAATGAGCAGTTCTTC,CASLAGVGGSYNEQFF,TRBJ2-1,TRBV5-1,NA,NA
TGTGCCAGCAGTCGGGACTCGAACACCGGGGAGCTGTTTTTT,CASSRDSNTGELFF,TRBJ2-2,TRBV11-1,NA,NA
TGCGCCAGCAGCTTGGTTTCCATCTCCTGTTCGACAGCACTTAGCAATCAGCCCCAGCATTTT,CASSLVSISCSTALSNQPQHF,TRBJ1-5,TRBV5-1,NA,NA
TGCGCCAGCAGCCAAGCTCCAGGGGGCGCATATGGCTACACCTTC,CASSQAPGGAYGYTF,TRBJ1-2,TRBV4-1,NA,TRBD1
TGTGCCAGAAGCTCAAGACAGGGGGATGAGCAGTTCTTC,CARSSRQGDEQFF,TRBJ2-1,TRBV5-3,NA,TRBD1
TGCGCCAGCAGCTTGGCCTCGGTGGCTAGCGGTCCTGACGAGCAGTACTTC,CASSLASVASGPDEQYF,TRBJ2-7,TRBV5-1,few,TRBD2
TGTGCCTGGTCGGGGGGCGCGTACAATGAGCAGTTCTTC,CAWSGGAYNEQFF,TRBJ2-1,TRBV30,once,NA